This T cell receptor (beta chain) was observed in a study of T cells expressing NK-cell markers. In the study overall: In sorted CD3+CD56+NKG2C+, CD3+CD56+NKG2C- and CD3+CD56-NKG2C+ T cells, TCR beta repertoires were obtained.

Regarding the study as a whole: In several donors, dominant clonotypes made up about 25-65% of CD3+CD56-NKG2C+ cells. A range of about 1.0-7.0% of CD8+ T cells consisted of dominant NKG2C+ clonotypes in several donors.

Germline-derived CDR1 and CDR2 are SGHDN and FVKESK. This CDR3 is 13 amino acids long. Scientists made TCR beta cDNA using 5'RACE template switching with UMIs. TCRdb re-called the 5' RACE reads and catalogs CDR3 proteins one per entry, DNA excluded. This repertoire includes 160,000 or so distinct CDR3 sequences. As for this clonotype: What it recognizes is unknown.

The clonotype originates from a woman between 18 and 75 years old in good health. V and J are TRBV14 and TRBJ2-1. Source material: blood T cells: a sorted CD56 or NKG2C T cell subset, CD4+ or CD8+ T cells, or bulk PBMC T cells (not recorded which). The CDR3 reads CASSEPYYNEQFF. The full variable domain, with the rest looked up from reference TRBV14 and TRBJ2-1, is EAGVTQFPSHSVIEKGQTVTLRCDPISGHDNLYWYRRVMGKEIKFLLHFVKESKQDESGMPNNRFLAERTGGTYSTLKVQPAELEDSGVYFCASSEPYYNEQFFGPGTRLTVL.